A single TCR beta chain is shown here with its context. This CDR3 is 17 amino acids long. Looked up from germline, CDR1 is SGHRS and CDR2 is YFSETQ. J lost 8 bases, V lost 0 bases, and 10 bases had no gene match. The sample originates from a study of blood T cell repertoires in COVID-19. Study details: There were acute and convalescent COVID-19 samples, and they came from the United States, Italy and Spain. The cDNA or gDNA used as material had been derived from T cells, B-cell-depleted T cells, or PBMCs.

Under the authors' procedure: Reference gene primer amplification gave estimated nucleated cell counts. Only in-frame clones appear in the TCRdb table, and some are missing; sequencing was by immunoSEQ multiplex PCR. The D gene and trimming were derived from the DNA, and the V and J assignments and clone size from that table. The sample includes about 260,000 clones, approximately 84% of them seen just once. The chain is built from TRBV5-1 and TRBJ2-1, with 11 bases lining up with TRBD2. The sequenced sample was peripheral blood. The origin of this receptor is a human donor in a cohort sampled during active COVID-19. The CDR3 here is CASSLAVGSGRAHEQFF. The CDR3 coding sequence is TGCGCCAGCAGCTTGGCCGTGGGTAGCGGGAGGGCCCATGAGCAGTTCTTC. Drawing the rest from reference TRBV5-1 and TRBJ2-1, the complete variable domain is KAGVTQTPRYLIKTRGQQVTLSCSPISGHRSVSWYQQTPGQGLQFLFEYFSETQRNKGNFPGRFSGRQFSNSRSEMNVSTLELGDSALYLCASSLAVGSGRAHEQFFGPGTRLTVL.